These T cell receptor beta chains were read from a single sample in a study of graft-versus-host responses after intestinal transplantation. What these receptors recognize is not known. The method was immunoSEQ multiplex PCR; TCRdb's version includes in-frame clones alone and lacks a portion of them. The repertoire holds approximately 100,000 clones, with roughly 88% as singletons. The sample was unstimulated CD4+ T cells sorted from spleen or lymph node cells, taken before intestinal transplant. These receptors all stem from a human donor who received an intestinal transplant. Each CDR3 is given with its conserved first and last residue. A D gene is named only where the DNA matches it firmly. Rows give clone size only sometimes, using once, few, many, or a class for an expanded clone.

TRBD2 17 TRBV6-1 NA CASSEGGTSRLADTQYF
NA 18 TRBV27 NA CASSRGAGSSTSNYGYTF
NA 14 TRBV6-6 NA CASSYVWQGSEAFF
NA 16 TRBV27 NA CASRWSGGSYNSPLHF
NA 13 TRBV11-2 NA CASSRGGVDGYTF
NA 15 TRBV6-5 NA CASRDRPAYNSPLHF
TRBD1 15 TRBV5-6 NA CASIPQNRGSNEQFF
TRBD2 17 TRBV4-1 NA CASGSLSGTRAPDTQYF
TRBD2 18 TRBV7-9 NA CASSLSERGLAGANEQFF
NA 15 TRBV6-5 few CASSSIGQTDSPLHF
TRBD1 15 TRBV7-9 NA CASIKAGTDNSPLHF
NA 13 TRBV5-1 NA CASSLAAGNGYTF
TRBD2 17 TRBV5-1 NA CASSLSSGGGGTDTQYF
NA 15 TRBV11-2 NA CASSPRLELQETQYF
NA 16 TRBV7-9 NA CASSSSGHSGRNTIYF
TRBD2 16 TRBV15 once CATSGKLAGAPDTQYF
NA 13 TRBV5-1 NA CASRASSGYEQYF
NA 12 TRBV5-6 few CASSLQVYEQYF
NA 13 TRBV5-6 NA CASSLGGTYGYTF
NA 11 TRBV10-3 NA CAIRDSHEQYF
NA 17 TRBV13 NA CASSSVVRGGSYNEQFF
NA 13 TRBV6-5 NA CASSAGNSYEQYF
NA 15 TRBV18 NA CASCPLGTPGETQYF
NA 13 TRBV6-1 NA CASSEVGAQPQHF
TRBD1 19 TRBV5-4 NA CASSSGGLTVSGMNTEAFF
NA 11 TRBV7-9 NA CASSLGLEQYF
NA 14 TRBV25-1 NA CASSERLRVEKLFF
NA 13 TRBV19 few CASSIERRDEQFF
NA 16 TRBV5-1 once CASRPTPGREWNEAFF
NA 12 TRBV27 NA CASSLPGGRAFF
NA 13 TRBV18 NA CASSPGHLYGYTF
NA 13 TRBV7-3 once CASSSLTYNEQFF
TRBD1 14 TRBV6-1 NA CASSGMGQGLGYTF
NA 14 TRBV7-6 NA CASSLGSPDQPQHF
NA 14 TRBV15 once CATSLQALGNTIYF
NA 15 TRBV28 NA CASSLWGPRNTEAFF
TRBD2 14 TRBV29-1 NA CSVIFGGGTNTQYF